The TCR beta chain described here comes from a study of beta chain features in type 1 diabetes. This clone has more than one count but fewer than ten. Its antigen is undetermined. This sample includes further DNA sequences coding for the same CDR3. Expressed TCRB transcripts were sequenced because the isolated RNA had all been reverse transcribed beforehand. Naive, central memory and regulatory T cell samples came to a mean of approximately 3.3 million reads. Sequencing used immunoSEQ multiplex PCR; TCRdb keeps in-frame clones, though not all of them. The repertoire holds about 900,000 clones, with roughly 17% as singletons. This CDR3 is built from 15 residues. CDR1 SGHRS and CDR2 YFSETQ come from the germline V gene. With V trimmed by 4 bases and J by 1 base, 5 bases remained unmatched. Findings and limits, study-wide: VDJ junctions from type 1 diabetes patients carried fewer insertions and larger deletions.

The rearrangement uses TRBV5-1 and TRBJ2-1; 7 nucleotides match TRBD2. Sequenced material: naive CD4+ T cells from blood. This sequence originates from a woman aged 18-29 years in good health. The CDR3 DNA is TGCGCCAGCAGCCAAACTAGCGTATCCTACAATGAGCAGTTCTTC. This translates into CASSQTSVSYNEQFF.